Listed here is a single T cell receptor beta chain. Its specificity is unknown. The record originates from a study of CD8 T cells in ankylosing spondylitis. Each CDR3 protein gets one entry after TCRdb re-called the 5' RACE reads with MiXCR. The data hold 670,000 or so distinct CDR3 sequences, with roughly 19% observed a single time. V lost 3 bases and J lost 4, with 15 bases in between. The CDR3 sequence is 15 residues long. Germline CDR1 is LGHDT and CDR2 is YNNKEL (reference sequence). The study, taken as a whole, reports: The disease-linked clones had a CD8+ phenotype and low blood frequencies. Seemingly characteristic of ankylosing spondylitis blood was a TCR beta motif consisting of 7 or 8 highly homologous variants. It was reported that disease-linked clones were significantly enriched in matched ankylosing spondylitis synovial fluid.

Sequenced material: blood, either unsorted or a sorted T cell fraction (not recorded which). This receptor was taken from a male donor with ankylosing spondylitis. The genes are TRBV3-1 and TRBJ1-2; a possible D gene is TRBD1 (5 bases). The CDR3 here is CASSHGTNPLYGYTF. The CDR3 region has the DNA TGTGCCAGCAGCCACGGGACTAACCCCCTCTATGGCTACACCTTC.